This is a list of T cell receptor beta chains from one sample in a study of T cell responses to AZD1222 COVID-19 vaccine. The data were produced by immunoSEQ multiplex PCR, yet TCRdb's version contains in-frame clones alone and is incomplete. The sample lists approximately 110,000 clones; about nine tenths were seen once. Sample: peripheral blood, taken on day 0 of AZD1222 vaccination. These receptors all come from an adult in good health. Each CDR3 is given with its conserved first and last residue. A D gene is named only where the DNA matches it firmly.

d_gene,j_gene,v_gene,CDR3aa
.,TRBJ1-2,TRBV6-5,CASSYSITAANYGYTF
TRBD1,TRBJ1-6,TRBV2,CASRPGQGLPPHYF
.,TRBJ2-7,TRBV5-6,CASSLGGYEQYF
.,TRBJ2-2,TRBV12-5,CASVKGANLHLINTGELFF
TRBD1,TRBJ2-3,TRBV5-1,CASSVQGQGADTQYF
.,TRBJ2-3,TRBV10-2,CASSSKETDTQYF
.,TRBJ1-6,TRBV5-6,CASSSGQHNSPLHF
.,TRBJ2-7,TRBV7-2,CASSSERASEQYF
.,TRBJ2-5,TRBV14,CASSQDNLRETQYF
.,TRBJ2-7,TRBV5-1,CASSLDRAYEQYF
.,TRBJ2-2,TRBV15,CATSRAGPLSWRGELFF
TRBD2,TRBJ2-7,TRBV18,CASSPRSLTSGAYEQYF
TRBD2,TRBJ2-3,TRBV5-8,CASSKGTSGGSDTQYF
TRBD1,TRBJ2-7,TRBV5-1,CASSPGQAPRYEQYF
.,TRBJ1-5,TRBV5-6,CASSSGYNQPQHF
TRBD1,TRBJ2-5,TRBV19,CASSEDRVGETQYF
.,TRBJ2-1,TRBV7-9,CASSSGWSYNEQFF
.,TRBJ2-7,TRBV7-9,CASSPGQYYEQYF
.,TRBJ1-1,TRBV7-8,CASSSIFLRDPNTEAFF
TRBD2,TRBJ2-1,TRBV18,CASSLQRGGHNEQFF
.,TRBJ2-5,TRBV7-6,CASSPKLPLQETQYF
.,TRBJ2-2,TRBV11-3,CASSWGTGELFF
.,TRBJ2-3,TRBV5-1,CASSLLGGLPPEQYF
TRBD2,TRBJ2-1,TRBV2,CASQLLAGGLNEQFF
.,TRBJ1-4,TRBV12-3/TRBV12-4,CASTGLPNEKLFF
TRBD2,TRBJ2-1,TRBV4-1,CASSQTGGGFSYNEQFF
.,TRBJ1-1,TRBV9,CASSVATWEQRNTEAFF